This TCR beta chain was captured by sequencing in a study of technical replicates of blood from a few donors. Generated by immunoSEQ multiplex PCR, the TCRdb table keeps only in-frame clones and is missing some. The sample yields 77,000 or so clones, 80% to 95% seen once. Germline V gene data show CDR1 as SGDLS and CDR2 as YYNGEE. V lost 4 bases, J lost 6 bases, and 8 bases stayed unmatched. The CDR3 totals 15 residues. The specimen was T cells isolated from PBMCs. The receptor was derived from a human donor in good health. This chain joins TRBV9 and TRBJ2-2; TRBD1 agrees at 8 bases. CDR3 DNA sequence: TGTGCCAGCAGCCCCGGGACAGGTTCTTCCGGGGAGCTGTTTTTT. Translation gives CASSPGTGSSGELFF.